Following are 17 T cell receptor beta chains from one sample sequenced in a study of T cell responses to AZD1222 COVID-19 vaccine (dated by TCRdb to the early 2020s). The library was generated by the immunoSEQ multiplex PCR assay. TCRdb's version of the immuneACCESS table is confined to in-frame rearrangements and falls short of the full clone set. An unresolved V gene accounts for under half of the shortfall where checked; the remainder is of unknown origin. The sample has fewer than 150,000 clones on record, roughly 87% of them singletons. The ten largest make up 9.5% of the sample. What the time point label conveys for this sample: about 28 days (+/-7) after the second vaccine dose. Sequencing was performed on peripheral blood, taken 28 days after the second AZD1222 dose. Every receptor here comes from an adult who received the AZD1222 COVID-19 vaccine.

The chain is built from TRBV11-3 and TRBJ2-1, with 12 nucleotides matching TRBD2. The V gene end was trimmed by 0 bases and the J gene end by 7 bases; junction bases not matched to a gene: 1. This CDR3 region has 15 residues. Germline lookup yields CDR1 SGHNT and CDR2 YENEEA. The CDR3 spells CASSLEGLAGNEQFF. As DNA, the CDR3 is TGTGCCAGCAGCTTAGAGGGACTAGCGGGTAATGAGCAGTTCTTC.

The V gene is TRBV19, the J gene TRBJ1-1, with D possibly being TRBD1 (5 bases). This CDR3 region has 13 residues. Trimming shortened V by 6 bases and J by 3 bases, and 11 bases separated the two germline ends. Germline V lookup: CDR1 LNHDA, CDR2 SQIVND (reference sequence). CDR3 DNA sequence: TGTGCCAGTAGGTGGCAGGGCGACACTGAAGCTTTCTTT. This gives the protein CASRWQGDTEAFF.

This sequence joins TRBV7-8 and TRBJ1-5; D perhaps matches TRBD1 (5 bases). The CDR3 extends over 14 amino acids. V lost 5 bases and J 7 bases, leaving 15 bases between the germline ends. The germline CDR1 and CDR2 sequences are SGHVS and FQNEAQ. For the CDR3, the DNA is TGTGCCAGCAGCCGAGGGACCCTTAGGCAGCCCCAGCATTTT. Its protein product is CASSRGTLRQPQHF.

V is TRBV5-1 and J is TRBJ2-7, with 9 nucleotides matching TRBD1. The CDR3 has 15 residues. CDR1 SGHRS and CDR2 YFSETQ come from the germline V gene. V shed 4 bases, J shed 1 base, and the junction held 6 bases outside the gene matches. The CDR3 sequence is CASSISGTGSYEQYF. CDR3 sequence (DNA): TGCGCCAGCAGCATCTCTGGGACAGGGTCCTACGAGCAGTACTTC.

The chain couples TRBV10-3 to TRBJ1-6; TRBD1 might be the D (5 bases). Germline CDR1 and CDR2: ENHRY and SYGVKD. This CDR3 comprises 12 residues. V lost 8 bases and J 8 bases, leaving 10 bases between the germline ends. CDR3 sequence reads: CAIQGTDSPLHF. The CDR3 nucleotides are TGTGCCATCCAGGGAACGGATTCACCCCTCCACTTT.

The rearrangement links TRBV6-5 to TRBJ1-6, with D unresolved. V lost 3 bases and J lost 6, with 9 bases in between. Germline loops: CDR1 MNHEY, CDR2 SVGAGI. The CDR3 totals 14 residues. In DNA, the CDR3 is TGTGCCAGCAGTTATCGGGTTACTAATTCACCCCTCCACTTT. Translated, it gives CASSYRVTNSPLHF.

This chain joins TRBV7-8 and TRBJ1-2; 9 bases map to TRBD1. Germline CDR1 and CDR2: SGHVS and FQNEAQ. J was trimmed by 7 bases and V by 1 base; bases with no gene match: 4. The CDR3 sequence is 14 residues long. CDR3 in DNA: TGTGCCAGCAGCTTAGTACAGGGGGCGACTGGCTACACCTTC. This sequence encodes CASSLVQGATGYTF.

The CDR3 bases are TGTGCCACCAGTGGGGACAGGGTCTACGAGCAGTACTTC. Its protein product is CATSGDRVYEQYF. The rearrangement uses TRBV24-1 and TRBJ2-7; 9 bases are a match to TRBD1. CDR1 KGHDR and CDR2 SFDVKD come from the germline V gene. After removal of 5 bases from V and 3 bases from J, the junction contained 1 base not matched to a gene. This CDR3 spans 13 amino acids.

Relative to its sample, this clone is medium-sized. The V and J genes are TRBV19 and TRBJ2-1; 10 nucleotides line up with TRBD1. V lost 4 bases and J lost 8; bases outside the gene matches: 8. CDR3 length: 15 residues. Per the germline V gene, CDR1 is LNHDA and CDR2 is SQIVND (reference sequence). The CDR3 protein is CASSTLGQGVHEQFF. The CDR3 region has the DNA TGTGCCAGTAGTACCTTAGGACAGGGGGTTCATGAGCAGTTCTTC.

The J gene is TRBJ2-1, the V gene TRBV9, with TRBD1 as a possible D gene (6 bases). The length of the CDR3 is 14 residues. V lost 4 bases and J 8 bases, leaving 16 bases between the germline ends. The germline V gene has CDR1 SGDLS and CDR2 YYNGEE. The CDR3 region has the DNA TGTGCCAGCAGCCGGGGCCCCAAGGGGGATGAGCAGTTCTTC. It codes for CASSRGPKGDEQFF.

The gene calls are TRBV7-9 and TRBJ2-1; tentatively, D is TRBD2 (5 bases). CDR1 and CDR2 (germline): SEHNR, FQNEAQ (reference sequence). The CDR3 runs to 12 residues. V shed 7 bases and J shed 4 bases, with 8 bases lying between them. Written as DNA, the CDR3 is TGTGCCAGCACCGGAGGTTACAATGAGCAGTTCTTC. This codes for CASTGGYNEQFF.

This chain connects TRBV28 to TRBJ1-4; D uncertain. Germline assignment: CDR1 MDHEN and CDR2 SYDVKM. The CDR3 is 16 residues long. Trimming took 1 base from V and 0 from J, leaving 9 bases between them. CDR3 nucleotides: TGTGCCAGCAGTTTATACTTGCAGGCAACTAATGAAAAACTGTTTTTT. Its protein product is CASSLYLQATNEKLFF.

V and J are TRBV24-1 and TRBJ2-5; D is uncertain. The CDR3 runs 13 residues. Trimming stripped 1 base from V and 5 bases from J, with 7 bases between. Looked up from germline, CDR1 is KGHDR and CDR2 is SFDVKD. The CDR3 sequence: CATSDFKGETQYF. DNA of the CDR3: TGTGCCACCAGTGATTTCAAAGGGGAGACCCAGTACTTC.

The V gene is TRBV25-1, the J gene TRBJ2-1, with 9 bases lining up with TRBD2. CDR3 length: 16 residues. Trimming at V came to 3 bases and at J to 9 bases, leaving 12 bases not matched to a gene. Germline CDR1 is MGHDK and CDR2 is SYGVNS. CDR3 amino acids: CASSDSLAGGPSEQFF. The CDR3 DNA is TGTGCCAGCAGTGACTCCTTGGCGGGAGGGCCGAGTGAGCAGTTCTTC.

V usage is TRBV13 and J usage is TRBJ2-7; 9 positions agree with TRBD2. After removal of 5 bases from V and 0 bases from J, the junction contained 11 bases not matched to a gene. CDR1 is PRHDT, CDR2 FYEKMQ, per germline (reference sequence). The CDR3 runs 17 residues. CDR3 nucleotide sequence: TGTGCCAGCAGCCATCGCGCTAGCGGGACTAGCTCCTACGAGCAGTACTTC. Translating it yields CASSHRASGTSSYEQYF.

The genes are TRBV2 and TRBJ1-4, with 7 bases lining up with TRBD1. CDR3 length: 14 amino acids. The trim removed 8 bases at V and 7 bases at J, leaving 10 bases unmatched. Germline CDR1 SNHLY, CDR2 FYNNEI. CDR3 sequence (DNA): TGTGCCAGCGGGAAAACAGGGGCTGTTGAAAAACTGTTTTTT. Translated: CASGKTGAVEKLFF.

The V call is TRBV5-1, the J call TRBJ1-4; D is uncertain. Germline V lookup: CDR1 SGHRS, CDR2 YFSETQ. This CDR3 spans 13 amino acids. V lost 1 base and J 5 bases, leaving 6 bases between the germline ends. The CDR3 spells CASSLNVNEKLFF. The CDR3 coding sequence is TGCGCCAGCAGCTTGAACGTGAATGAAAAACTGTTTTTT.